This T cell receptor (beta chain) was identified in a study of PD-1 blockade in classical Hodgkin lymphoma. Study findings and constraints: When set against healthy donors, newly diagnosed patients were reported to show lower baseline TCR diversity.

Brentuximab vedotin exposure varied among the patients, all of whom had relapsed after autologous stem cell transplantation. V was clipped by 7 bases and J by 0 bases, with 10 bases between them. This CDR3 spans 14 amino acids. Looked up from germline, CDR1 is LNHDA and CDR2 is SQIVND (reference sequence). Regarding this clone: Its antigen is not identified.

The data were produced by immunoSEQ multiplex PCR, yet TCRdb's version contains in-frame clones alone and is incomplete. The sample includes fewer than 100,000 clones, roughly nine tenths of them seen just once. The clonotype comes from a human donor with classical Hodgkin lymphoma. The input for sequencing was peripheral blood mononuclear cells (PBMCs), taken at baseline. This rearrangement joins TRBV19 to TRBJ1-3; no definite D call. The CDR3 DNA reads TGTGCCAGTACGGACGGAATCTCTGGAAACACCATATATTTT. Protein sequence: CASTDGISGNTIYF.